Following are 7 T cell receptor beta chains from one sample sequenced in a study of early T cells in non-severe SARS-CoV-2 infection. TCRdb re-analysed the 5' RACE reads in MiXCR, keeping a single row per CDR3 protein. Of approximately 48,000 distinct CDR3 sequences in the sample, about a tenth are singletons; the top ten hold just under 15%. Sample: whole blood. These TCRs come from an adult who was a healthcare worker with PCR-confirmed SARS-CoV-2 infection or an uninfected control (not recorded which).

There are a few counts of this clonotype. J is TRBJ1-2 and V is TRBV3-1; the D gene is possibly TRBD1 (5 bases). CDR1 is LGHDT and CDR2 is YNNKEL in the germline V gene (reference sequence). V dropped 4 bases and J dropped 4 bases, with 10 bases sitting between them. The CDR3 has 13 residues. The CDR3 DNA follows: TGTGCCAGCAGCCGACAGCCAACCTATGGCTACACCTTC. It is translated as CASSRQPTYGYTF.

This clonotype has just a few counts. The chain combines TRBV20-1 with TRBJ2-1; D is unclear. The length of the CDR3 is 16 residues. The germline V and J ends were trimmed by 3 bases and 9 bases, with 24 bases remaining between them. Germline V CDR1 and CDR2: DFQATT, SNEGSKA (reference sequence). The CDR3 DNA follows: TGCAGTGCTAGCCATGGTCCGTCAAGCGCCTTTGGTGAGCAGTTCTTC. Its protein is CSASHGPSSAFGEQFF.

This clonotype was detected many times. This rearrangement joins TRBV9 to TRBJ2-1, with 11 nucleotides matching TRBD2. The CDR3 consists of 15 residues. CDR1 and CDR2 (germline): SGDLS, YYNGEE. The junction had 3 bases not matched to a gene; V was cut back by 1 base and J by 6 bases. The CDR3 region is CASSVSLAGVNEQFF. The DNA of the CDR3 is TGTGCCAGCAGCGTATCACTAGCGGGAGTCAATGAGCAGTTCTTC.

The V and J genes are TRBV20-1 and TRBJ1-1; no clear D. The CDR3 contains 13 residues. Germline V CDR1 and CDR2: DFQATT, SNEGSKA (reference sequence). Trimming cost V 0 bases and J 0 bases, with 5 bases left between them. As DNA, the CDR3 is TGCAGTGCTAGAGATCCGGTGAACACTGAAGCTTTCTTT. Protein product: CSARDPVNTEAFF.

This clonotype was counted many times. J is TRBJ2-5 and V is TRBV6-5; 9 nucleotides agree with TRBD1. J gave up 3 bases and V 6 bases, and 2 bases lay outside the gene matches. The germline CDR1 and CDR2 sequences are MNHEY and SVGAGI. This CDR3 region has 13 residues. The CDR3 DNA sequence: TGTGCCAGCAGCAGGACAGGGGAAGAGACCCAGTACTTC. It is translated as CASSRTGEETQYF.

This clonotype was observed many times. The chain links TRBV4-1 to TRBJ2-5, with D perhaps TRBD1 (6 bases). The CDR3 is made up of 13 amino acids. Trimming shortened V by 1 base and J by 4 bases, and 7 bases separated the two germline ends. Germline V CDR1 and CDR2: MGHRA, YSYEKL. CDR3 DNA: TGCGCCAGCAGCCAAGTAGGGGGAGAGACCCAGTACTTC. This gives the protein CASSQVGGETQYF.

This clonotype showed up many times. This chain links TRBV29-1 with TRBJ2-1; D possibly corresponds to TRBD2 (5 bases). The germline V gene encodes CDR1 SQVTM and CDR2 ANQGSEA. The CDR3 is 15 residues long. The V end lost 0 bases, the J end lost 0 bases, and 9 bases lay between the germline ends. The CDR3 nucleotides read TGCAGCGTTGAAGAAGGAACTAGCTCCTACAATGAGCAGTTCTTC. This sequence encodes CSVEEGTSSYNEQFF.